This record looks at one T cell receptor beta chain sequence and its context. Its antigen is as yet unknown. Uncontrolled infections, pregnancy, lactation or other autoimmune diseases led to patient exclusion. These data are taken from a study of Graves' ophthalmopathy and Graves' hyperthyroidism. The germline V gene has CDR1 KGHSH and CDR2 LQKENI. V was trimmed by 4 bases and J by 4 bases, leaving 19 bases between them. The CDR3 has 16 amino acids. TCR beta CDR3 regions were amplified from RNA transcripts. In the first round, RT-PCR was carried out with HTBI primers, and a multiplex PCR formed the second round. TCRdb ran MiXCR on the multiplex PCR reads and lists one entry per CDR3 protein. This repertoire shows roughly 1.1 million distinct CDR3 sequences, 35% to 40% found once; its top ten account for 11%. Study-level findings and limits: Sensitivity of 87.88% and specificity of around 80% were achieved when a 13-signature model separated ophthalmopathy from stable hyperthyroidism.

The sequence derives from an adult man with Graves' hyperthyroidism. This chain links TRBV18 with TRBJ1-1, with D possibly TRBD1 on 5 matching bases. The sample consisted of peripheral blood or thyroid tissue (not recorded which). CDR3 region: CASSQGKSIFTTEAFF. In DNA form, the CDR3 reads TGTGCCAGCTCACAGGGGAAGTCTATCTTCACCACTGAAGCTTTCTTT.